This T cell receptor beta chain was obtained from a study of cytomegalovirus exposure and HLA in healthy donors (dated by TCRdb to about 2017). Background for the entire study: An earlier analysis of 587 of the donors reported approximately 300 Gb of sequence data and 117 million unique TCR beta sequences obtained from about 179 million T cells. Class I and class II HLA loci were covered by the typing at four-digit resolution. A separate validation cohort of approximately 130 different subjects was used in addition to the roughly 670-subject first cohort. The number of donors typed differed by locus, with about 629-630 for A, B, C, DRB1 and DQB1, more than 500 for DQA1, about 610 for DPA1, and roughly 450 for DPB1. Using immunosequencing, the study profiled T cell repertoires from around 670 subjects and related those repertoires to cytomegalovirus serostatus. In the later analysis, no new phenotypic data were used to find candidate immune exposures; instead, reliance was placed on TCR beta sequences and their occurrence across donors. A later analysis re-analyzed previously published TCR beta repertoires from 650 to 800 donors and added high-resolution HLA genotyping to study TCR occurrence patterns. An early release that covered about 600 HLA-typed donors contained approximately 320 gigabases of sequencing data and 80 million or so unique TCR sequences. Donor age, sex, ethnicity and CMV serostatus were compiled together with the repertoire data. Genome-wide SNP genotypes for about 60% of the roughly 670 donors were used in a later genetic analysis, which treated that subset as a discovery cohort. The genetic ancestry cluster associated with self-reported Caucasian donors included 81% of the approximately 430 genotyped donors. On average, roughly 200,000 unique TCR beta nucleotide sequences were sequenced per donor among more than 350 genotyped donors of the cohort, with around 19% of those sequences being non-productive. Every discovery cohort repertoire had been produced on one sequencing platform. Roughly five DR-DQ haplotypes were handled as single units for association and clustering because linkage in the cohort was strong. The study aimed to test whether signatures of past pathogen exposure could be identified by cataloging public T cell receptors. High-throughput TCR immunosequencing, statistical association of individual TCRs with disease status, and machine learning were combined to predict cytomegalovirus infection status. An earlier analysis of 587 of the donors applied high-throughput TCR beta sequencing to assess whether each TCR beta V gene segment acted as functional or pseudogenic.

The cohort comprised 710 or so healthy bone marrow donors. At the time of sampling, every cohort member was nominally healthy, though immune exposures that went unrecorded were likely present. The donor was CMV seropositive and was included in the group of around 300 seropositive cohort members. Each donor provided a peripheral blood sample, and peripheral blood mononuclear cells were used for TCR beta sequencing. The Qiagen DNeasy Blood Extraction Kit was used to extract genomic DNA from the blood cell samples. V loses 7 bases, J loses 4 bases, and the germline ends lie 15 bases apart. Looking up the germline V gene yields CDR1 WSHSY and CDR2 SAAADI. The CDR3 spans 14 residues, from the cysteine through the phenylalanine. The read is trimmed to its CDR3 DNA, 42 bases read in frame from base 1. The study at large found these results: The study listed 150 to 200 TCR beta chains as associated with cytomegalovirus. When HLA alleles, especially DR and DQ, strongly co-occurred, attributing TCR associations to individual alleles was difficult. A later genetic analysis associated a missense DCLRE1C variant with V-gene and J-gene trimming of TCR beta chains, and an independent cohort replicated the association. Linkage disequilibrium might explain the correlated functional status among segregating V segments, but an unknown experimental factor could not be ruled out. In vitro tests confirmed that a few of the cytomegalovirus-associated TCR beta chains recognize cytomegalovirus antigens. A further reported finding was that TCR beta sequences accurately predicted the HLA-A and HLA-B alleles for most subjects in the first cohort. Presence/absence analyses assumed roughly uniform sequencing depth across donors, an assumption that may not hold. In an earlier analysis of 587 of the donors, most TCR beta V segments were observed in productive rearrangements about 87% or about 30% of the time, broadly matching IMGT annotations. A later genetic analysis reported fewer N-insertions in productive TCRs among donors in an Asian-associated ancestry cluster than the approximately 700-donor mean. The earlier analysis of a few hundred of the donors excluded some 15 rarely observed V segments, including chromosome 9 orphons, because counts were too low. According to a later analysis, TCR association rates differed among HLA loci, with DRB1 alleles showing the most associated TCRs and HLA-C alleles showing the fewest. Immune exposure information for the cohort was limited to CMV serostatus. A later analysis found that HLA-associated TCR beta chains were more clonally expanded and had lower generation probabilities than equally common non-associated chains. A later analysis found that most CMV-associated TCR beta chains appeared HLA-restricted, with HLA associations seemingly driven largely by CMV exposure. The authors suggested that the approach could potentially be generalized to other disease states and immunological phenotypes. Specific HLA alleles were associated with over 15,000 TCR beta sequences at a false discovery rate of 0.05 in a later analysis. Because HLA typing was unavailable for some donors at each locus, only the typed subset was used in association tests. A cluster of highly shared sequence variants was judged likely to be a technical artifact of the sequencing pipeline. Some IMGT-functional V segments, including TRBV6-2 and TRBV6-3, could not be told apart with the 87-base-pair reads, so those segments were excluded. The classifier was reported to diagnose cytomegalovirus status with high specificity and sensitivity in both the original and validation cohorts. Most TCR sequences were observed very rarely across donors, whereas some public TCRs were present in many individuals. Only TCR beta chains were sequenced in this cohort, and the absence of alpha or paired-chain data limited detectable features. In a later analysis, several top co-occurrence clusters were reported to appear linked to parvovirus B19, influenza, CMV and Epstein-Barr virus.

The receptor library was made with the immunoSEQ multiplex PCR assay. The multiplex PCR relied on a mix of 60 forward primers for TCR Vbeta segments and 13 reverse primers for TCR Jbeta segments. A multiplex PCR assay on genomic DNA amplified the CDR3 region of rearranged TCR beta genes. The Illumina HiSeq System was used to sequence the amplified TCR beta libraries as 87-base-pair reads. Turning to the authors' computational methods: In a later analysis, about 80 million unique TCR beta chains were counted across the approximately 620 repertoires, and some 10 million of these chains were shared by at least two donors. Raw reads were error-corrected and collapsed into unique sequences by a nearest-neighbor algorithm in which closely related sequences were merged to remove PCR and sequencing errors. CDR3 sequences were aligned to IMGT reference sequences to assign V, D and J gene segments. For a sequence to be retained, a match of at least six nucleotides was required to both a V gene segment and a J gene segment. A rearrangement was called productive if the CDR3 had no stop codons and remained in frame with V and J, and every other rearrangement was called non-productive. CDR3 was defined according to IMGT convention as the region running from the second conserved V-encoded cysteine to the conserved J-encoded phenylalanine. The earlier analysis of 450 to 750 of the donors excluded any sequence lacking an unambiguous match to a single V gene segment. An earlier analysis of several hundred of the donors called V segments functional above 56.7% productive rearrangements and segregating when the between-donor standard deviation exceeded 5%. A statistical classification framework was built for diagnosing cytomegalovirus status from the catalog of TCR beta chain sequences. In a later analysis, TCR nucleotide sequences were compared against IMGT/GENE-DB human TR gene sequences so that V and J genes could be assigned. Using the TCRdist pipeline, a later analysis assigned CDR3 sequences along with most-parsimonious VDJ recombination scenarios. In a later analysis, every TCR beta chain was defined by the combination of its CDR3 amino acid sequence and its V-gene family, and reads without a unique V-gene family were dropped. To address suspected cross-contamination and a sequencing artifact, a later analysis removed 450 to 700 highly shared, low-generation-probability nucleotide sequences. For each public chain, a later analysis derived a clonal expansion index from normalized ranks of inferred template counts within each repertoire. In a later analysis, generation probabilities were computed using a VDJ recombination model fitted to out-of-frame rearrangements, and the results were checked against IGoR. Hypergeometric tests were used in a later analysis to score TCR-TCR, TCR-HLA and TCR-CMV co-occurrence, with a repertoire-size bias correction applied to the TCR pairs. To estimate false discovery rates, a later analysis permuted the HLA or CMV assignments 20 times. In a later analysis, co-occurring TCRs were grouped using DBSCAN, and TCRdist sequence similarity was added for clustering within HLA-allele-positive subsets. For co-occurrence clustering, repertoires with fewer than 30,000 or more than 120,000 public chains were excluded, along with roughly 5 repertoires with anomalous nucleotide sharing. As stored in TCRdb, this immuneACCESS dataset retains in-frame rearrangements with V and J assigned. A fraction of the clones does not appear; measured against another copy, unresolved V genes explain less than half of the discrepancy, and the remainder lacks a known reason. D and trimming were read from the DNA, whereas the V and J calls and clone size are those reported in that table. Here the sample has roughly 130,000 clones; 80% to 90% occur a single time. Around 3% of the sample comes from the top ten.

Points on this clone: Its specific antigen is unknown. One base away there is no much larger clone; base qualities are not given.

The chain is encoded by TRBV10-2 joined to TRBJ2-3; the D gene cannot be resolved reliably. The sample comprised PBMCs. This receptor was identified in a woman aged 18-29 years in good health and CMV-seropositive. The nucleotide sequence reads as follows: TGCGCCAGCATCCTTTTCAGGCCCCCAGATACGCAGTATTTT. Its protein product is CASILFRPPDTQYF.